Listed here are 17 T cell receptor beta chains from one sample, sequenced in a study of neurological immune-mediated disorders. One entry per CDR3 protein results from TCRdb running MiXCR on the 5' RACE reads. The table includes tens of thousands of distinct CDR3 sequences, roughly 6.9% detected once. Material for sequencing was CD4+ T cells from blood. The receptor set was obtained from a man aged 50-59 years in good health.

This clonotype was picked up many times. V and J are TRBV29-1 and TRBJ2-3; D is perhaps TRBD1 (6 bases). CDR3 length: 16 amino acids. Germline assignment: CDR1 SQVTM and CDR2 ANQGSEA. Trimming pared 0 bases from V and 0 bases from J, leaving 13 bases between. Here the CDR3 reads CSVEDREGVSTDTQYF. CDR3 DNA sequence: TGCAGCGTTGAAGATCGAGAGGGGGTGAGCACAGATACGCAGTATTTT.

The sample holds many counts of this clonotype. The chain recombines TRBV5-1 with TRBJ2-1, with 10 bases aligning to TRBD2. This CDR3 region has 15 residues. V was pared by 3 bases and J by 5 bases, with 5 bases of the junction left unmatched. Per germline, CDR1 SGHRS and CDR2 YFSETQ. The CDR3 region has the DNA TGCGCCAGCAGCTGGCGGACTAGCGGAAACAATGAGCAGTTCTTC. As protein: CASSWRTSGNNEQFF.

Ten or more counts support this clonotype. The rearrangement uses TRBV20-1 and TRBJ2-3; D gene unclear. This CDR3 has 15 residues. From germline, CDR1 is DFQATT and CDR2 SNEGSKA (reference sequence). Trimming cost V 0 bases and J 3 bases, with 13 bases left between them. The CDR3, as DNA: TGCAGTGCTAGAGACGGAGATTACGGGACAGATACGCAGTATTTT. Translated, it gives CSARDGDYGTDTQYF.

There are many counts of this clonotype. The chain is built from TRBV9 and TRBJ2-5; D is ambiguous. Trimming removed 0 bases from V and 5 bases from J, with 11 bases in between. The germline CDR1 and CDR2 sequences are SGDLS and YYNGEE. CDR3 length equals 14 residues. CDR3 protein: CASSVEVLTETQYF. In DNA form, the CDR3 reads TGTGCCAGCAGCGTAGAGGTCTTGACGGAGACCCAGTACTTC.

The chain is built from TRBV18 and TRBJ1-5; a possible D gene is TRBD1 (6 bases). The V gene's germline CDR1 is KGHSH and CDR2 LQKENI. The V end was cut by 2 bases, the J end by 11 bases, with 16 bases between. The CDR3 extends over 14 amino acids. The CDR3: CASSPGQGLVAQHF. Here the CDR3 DNA reads TGTGCCAGCTCACCAGGGCAGGGGCTAGTGGCCCAGCATTTT.

In its sample, this clonotype is medium-sized. This chain links TRBV15 with TRBJ1-2, with D unclear. Germline V gene data show CDR1 as LNHNV and CDR2 as YYDKDF (reference sequence). CDR3 length: 12 residues. V was cut by 4 bases and J by 7 bases, with 10 bases left in between. This chain's CDR3 is CATSNLVGGYTF. CDR3 DNA: TGTGCCACCAGCAACCTTGTGGGTGGCTACACCTTC.

This clonotype came up many times. The chain couples TRBV5-1 to TRBJ2-7, with TRBD1 identical over 9 bases. J was trimmed by 2 bases and V by 3 bases; bases with no gene match: 9. This CDR3 has 16 residues. The V gene's germline CDR1 is SGHRS and CDR2 YFSETQ. CDR3 sequence (DNA): TGCGCCAGCAGCTCCTTGTTGGACAGGGGCCCCTACGAGCAGTACTTC. The encoded protein is CASSSLLDRGPYEQYF.

This clonotype appeared many times. The rearrangement links TRBV7-9 to TRBJ2-3; D is perhaps TRBD2 (6 bases). This CDR3 contains 15 residues. Trimming removed 4 bases at V and 3 bases at J, with 14 bases between. Germline loops: CDR1 SEHNR, CDR2 FQNEAQ (reference sequence). CDR3 sequence reads: CASSSTGVGTDTQYF. The CDR3 DNA sequence: TGTGCCAGCAGCTCGACGGGAGTCGGGACAGATACGCAGTATTTT.

This clonotype has a count of ten or more. This rearrangement joins TRBV10-3 to TRBJ2-3; 11 positions agree with TRBD2. CDR1 and CDR2 (germline): ENHRY, SYGVKD. The CDR3 extends over 17 amino acids. J gave up 4 bases and V 4 bases, and 10 bases lay outside the gene matches. The DNA of the CDR3 is TGTGCCATCAGTGGGGGAGTGACTAGCGGGACCCCAGATACGCAGTATTTT. This gives the protein CAISGGVTSGTPDTQYF.

This clonotype was observed many times. V is TRBV6-5 and J is TRBJ1-4; D is ambiguous. CDR3 length equals 16 residues. Trimming left V 0 bases short and J 4 bases short, with 12 bases between. Germline V gene lookup returns CDR1 MNHEY and CDR2 SVGAGI. CDR3 loop: CASSYSRPTFNEKLFF. The CDR3 nucleotides are TGTGCCAGCAGTTACTCGAGGCCCACCTTTAATGAAAAACTGTTTTTT.

This clonotype was observed at least ten times. The V call is TRBV29-1, the J call TRBJ2-2; D might be TRBD1 or TRBD2, each matching 6 bases. The V end lost 6 bases, the J end lost 0 bases, and 20 bases lay between the germline ends. CDR3 length: 17 residues. Germline CDR1 and CDR2: SQVTM and ANQGSEA. This CDR3 reads CSVAQGGGPANTGELFF. Written as DNA, the CDR3 is TGCAGCGTAGCCCAAGGAGGGGGACCTGCGAACACCGGGGAGCTGTTTTTT.

In this sample, this clonotype turned up many times. The chain has TRBV20-1 and TRBJ2-2; D tentatively fits TRBD1 or TRBD2 (5 bases each). Per germline, CDR1 DFQATT and CDR2 SNEGSKA (reference sequence). The germline V and J ends were trimmed by 1 base and 1 base, with 10 bases remaining between them. This CDR3 is 15 amino acids long. The CDR3, as DNA: TGCAGTGCTAGAGTTGGGACCCAGAACACCGGGGAGCTGTTTTTT. This gives the protein CSARVGTQNTGELFF.

The chain couples TRBV7-2 to TRBJ2-2; D uncertain. There are 13 residues in the CDR3. The V end lost 0 bases, the J end lost 11 bases, and 10 bases lay between the germline ends. Germline V gene sequence: CDR1 SGHTA, CDR2 FQGNSA. The CDR3: CASSLAGLDELFF. CDR3 sequence (DNA): TGTGCCAGCAGCTTAGCCGGCCTTGACGAGCTGTTTTTT.

This clonotype was recorded many times. The chain has TRBV20-1 and TRBJ2-3; D remains unclear. Germline assignment: CDR1 DFQATT and CDR2 SNEGSKA (reference sequence). The CDR3 contains 12 residues. V was clipped by 5 bases and J by 1 base, with 7 bases between them. The CDR3 loop reads CSASRGTDTQYF. For the CDR3, the DNA is TGCAGTGCTTCTCGGGGCACAGATACGCAGTATTTT.

The sample holds many counts of this clonotype. For the CDR3, the DNA is TGTGCCAGCAGCTTAGGGAATAGCGGGGGATTCTACGAGCAGTACTTC. Amino acid sequence: CASSLGNSGGFYEQYF. The chain is built from TRBV7-2 and TRBJ2-7, with 9 bases aligning to TRBD2. The trim removed 1 base at V and 3 bases at J, leaving 7 bases unmatched. CDR3 length: 16 amino acids. In germline, CDR1 is SGHTA, CDR2 FQGNSA.

This clonotype was detected many times. This sequence joins TRBV24-1 and TRBJ2-1; 10 nucleotides agree with TRBD2. Germline trimming cut 1 base from V and 6 bases from J; bases unmatched to any gene: 5. The CDR3 runs to 16 residues. Germline CDR1 is KGHDR and CDR2 is SFDVKD. In nucleotides, the CDR3 is TGTGCCACCAGTGATTTAAAGCGGGAGGGCCGCAATGAGCAGTTCTTC. This encodes CATSDLKREGRNEQFF.

This clonotype was recorded many times. This chain uses TRBV5-5 with TRBJ2-2; D call uncertain. Germline V gene data show CDR1 as SGHKS and CDR2 as YYEKEE (reference sequence). With 2 bases removed from V and 6 bases from J, the gap between germline ends came to 14 bases. This CDR3 is built from 15 residues. The CDR3 DNA sequence: TGTGCCAGCAGCTTTATCTTAAGGGCCTCCGGGGAGCTGTTTTTT. Amino acid sequence: CASSFILRASGELFF.